This TCR beta chain originates from a study of cytomegalovirus exposure and HLA in healthy donors. 60 Vbeta and 13 Jbeta primers were used in PCR. Sequenced by immunoSEQ multiplex PCR; TCRdb stores in-frame clones only, minus some. The table shows about 140,000 clones, with about 80% occurring only once. The CDR3 covers 17 residues. Germline lookup yields CDR1 MDHEN and CDR2 SYDVKM. The ends were cut back, 4 bases at V and 0 bases at J, with 17 bases in the middle. The chain combines TRBV28 with TRBJ2-3; D is possibly TRBD1 (7 bases). The receptor comes from a man aged 35 to 55 in good health and CMV-seronegative. The sequencing sample was made of PBMCs. CDR3 DNA: TGTGCCAGCAGTTCCGGAGGGACAGCTATTAGCACAGATACGCAGTATTTT. This encodes CASSSGGTAISTDTQYF.